This entry describes one TCR beta chain. What it binds is unknown. The J segment lost 8 bases and the V segment lost 4 bases, leaving 15 bases of the junction unmatched. CDR1 MNHEY and CDR2 SMNVEV come from the germline V gene (reference sequence). The CDR3 extends over 19 amino acids. The data stem from a study of somatic mutations in cytotoxic T cells in rheumatoid arthritis. Study conclusions and caveats: With 65 patients examined, fewer than 10 had a largest CD8+ clone exceeding 20% of CD8+ cells. Among patients with rheumatoid arthritis, but not healthy controls, CD8+ clonality increased with age.

Each population, CD4+ and CD8+ cells, was isolated by positive magnetic bead selection and checked for purity by flow cytometry. Using immunoSEQ multiplex PCR, the repertoire was profiled, and TCRdb retains in-frame clones only, with some absent. The table has 8,000 to 10,000 clones, approximately 79% seen once. This sequence originates from an adult with rheumatoid arthritis. The sequencing input was CD8+ T cells sorted from blood. This chain links TRBV27 with TRBJ1-6, with 12 bases that match TRBD1. This CDR3 is CASSSSGTGGPSPYSPLHF. The CDR3 DNA reads as TGTGCCAGCAGTTCATCCGGGACAGGGGGCCCGAGCCCATATTCACCCCTCCACTTT.